This T cell receptor beta chain derives from a study of blood T cell repertoires in COVID-19 (dated by TCRdb to the early 2020s). As for the study more broadly: Collaborator samples came from the United States, Italy and Spain and covered acute and convalescent phases of COVID-19. Samples were obtained from the ongoing ImmuneRACE study (first 160 participants) and from some 1,300 subjects provided by 6 global collaborators. Subjects who had been exposed to COVID-19, were actively infected with it, or had recovered from it provided the deeply sampled blood TCRbeta repertoires that made up the dataset. Nearly every sample came with metadata listing a de-identified subject ID, COVID-19 status, age in years and sex. HLA class I and class II types, where available, came from metadata supplied by the sample provider rather than from assay-based typing. The material from the prospective study consisted of cDNA or gDNA derived from T cells, B-cell-depleted T cells, or PBMCs. The repertoires were released in a freely available public database meant as a resource for research on the immune response to SARS-CoV-2. General conclusions and limits of the study: How much clinical and demographic metadata was included differed by source and by participant, and the metadata was provided uncurated.

To note about this clone: Its antigen target is currently unknown. The input lacks base qualities; no much larger clone sits a single base away.

The germline V and J ends show losses of 4 bases and 4 bases respectively, and no gene match explains 4 bases of the junction. Reading the germline V gene (reference sequence) gives CDR1 GTSNPN and CDR2 SVGIG. Including the terminal cysteine and phenylalanine, the CDR3 comprises 13 residues. The sequence is cut down to CDR3 DNA, 39 bases in frame from base 1. The collaborating institutions used their own protocols to collect whole blood in K2EDTA tubes. Collaborator samples were shipped for TCRbeta analysis as frozen whole blood, isolated PBMCs, or DNA extracted from either sample type. TCRbeta CDR3 regions were amplified from genomic DNA using the immunoSEQ Assay, a bias-controlled multiplex PCR. The authors' analysis ran thus. The number of nucleated cells in each sample was estimated from the amplification of reference gene primers within the assay. To quantify the absolute abundance of each unique TCRbeta CDR3 rearrangement, sequence reads were collapsed and filtered. For each sample, productive Simpson clonality was calculated by taking the square root of Simpson's diversity index across productive rearrangements. TCRdb took over this immuneACCESS table, retaining in-frame rearrangements with V and J assigned. Such tables are incomplete; in checked studies, under half of the missing clones stem from an unresolved V gene, and the remainder is unexplained. V and J calls and clone size are those listed in that table; D and trimming were worked out from the DNA. Here the sample has around 29,000 clones; 88% occur a single time. The top ten clones comprise approximately 5% of the sample.

What was sequenced was peripheral blood. The chain employs TRBV30 and TRBJ1-2; TRBD1 agrees with 9 junctional bases. This TCR came from a human donor in a cohort sampled during active COVID-19. The CDR3 amino acid sequence is: CAWKGQGPYGYTF. The DNA reads as follows: TGTGCCTGGAAGGGACAGGGTCCCTATGGCTACACCTTC. Supplemented by the reference TRBV30 and TRBJ1-2 proteins around the CDR3, the complete variable domain is SQTIHQWPATLVQPVGSPLSLECTVEGTSNPNLYWYRQAAGRGLQLLFYSVGIGQISSEVPQNLSASRPQDRQFILSSKKLLLSDSGFYLCAWKGQGPYGYTFGSGTRLTVV.